This TCR beta chain is drawn from a study of T cells after yellow fever vaccination (dated by TCRdb to about 2019). Turning to the overall study: Libraries from fractions with low cell numbers were prepared with the SMART-Seq v4 Ultra Low Input RNA kit. To follow T-cell clones before and after primary and booster YFV17D yellow fever vaccination, bulk TCR alpha and beta repertoires were sequenced over time. Two healthy male donors, one aged 18 to 29 and one aged 30 to 40 years, were included in the cohort. Blood samples were taken at several timepoints before and after primary and secondary immunization, and bulk PBMC replicates and cell subsets were isolated.

From cysteine to phenylalanine, the CDR3 is 15 amino acids long. Just CDR3 DNA is preserved here, 45 bases in frame from base 1. The germline V gene (reference sequence) provides CDR1 LGHDT and CDR2 YNNKEL. Germline trimming amounts to 4 bases on V and 6 bases on J, with 8 as the count of junction bases outside the gene matches. Broader findings and caveats from the paper: The secondary T-cell response was weaker than the primary response but faster, peaking on day 5 instead of day 15. A small fraction of clonotypes appeared in both the CD4 and CD8 compartments, likely as a result of convergent recombination. Most clones expanded after primary vaccination were re-detected after the booster (almost 98% of CD4 and around 86% of CD8), suggesting broad memory maintenance. Because only two donors were included in the study, the extent to which the findings can be generalized is limited. Because abundant contaminating clonotypes from the bulk population could be contained in FACS-sorted repertoires, computational filtering was required.

What the treatment or condition label conveys for this sample: live attenuated yellow fever vaccine strain. At every blood-draw timepoint, two biological replicates of bulk PBMCs were collected. PBMCs were isolated from peripheral blood using a standard Ficoll-Paque protocol. TriZol was used to extract RNA from bulk PBMCs, from CD4 and CD8 fractions, and from dextramer-positive and dextramer-negative fractions. Synthesis of TCR cDNA relied on 5'RACE template switching, a step that introduced a universal primer site along with unique molecular identifiers. cDNA synthesis was primed from both the TCR alpha and TCR beta constant segments. Two PCR steps were used to amplify libraries, with sample barcodes and sequencing adapters being added in the second step. Sequencing of libraries was done on Illumina HiSeq 2500 (2x100 bp) or NovaSeq (2x150 bp). The authors' analysis ran thus. MIGEC handled demultiplexing of reads and collapsing into UMI consensus sequences, while MiXCR performed V(D)J alignment. Clonotypes responding to the vaccine were identified with edgeR on replicate PBMC samples, with the criteria of FDR below 0.01 and a log2 fold change above 5 up to day 15. Each bulk clonotype received a CD4 or CD8 identity based on whether the sequenced CD4 or CD8 repertoire contained that clonotype at higher abundance. The public reads were quality trimmed at Q25 with fastp and then assembled into clones with MiXCR by TCRdb, keeping productive beta chains. Each CDR3 protein appears once, grouped with its most common genes and DNA. TCRdb's processing, not the study's, gives the V and J calls here. The sample table holds some 670,000 distinct CDR3 sequences, of which approximately 13% were seen once. The ten largest clones take up 14% to 15% of the sample.

This clonotype has only a few counts. Its antigen remains undetermined. No much larger clonotype is one base removed from it; base qualities were not supplied. The chain is assembled from TRBV3-1 and TRBJ1-2; 10 of the junction bases match TRBD1. The source of this sequence is a man aged 30 to 39 who received the YFV17D yellow fever vaccine. The sample here was PBMCs, taken on the day of the yellow fever booster vaccination. The DNA reads TGTGCCAGCAGCCCGACGGGACAGGGGAAAAATGGCTACACCTTC. The translation is CASSPTGQGKNGYTF. The reference TRBV3-1 and TRBJ1-2 proteins fill in what lies around the CDR3, so the full variable domain reads DTAVSQTPKYLVTQMGNDKSIKCEQNLGHDTMYWYKQDSKKFLKIMFSYNNKELIINETVPNRFSPKSPDKAHLNLHINSLELGDSAVYFCASSPTGQGKNGYTFGSGTRLTVV.